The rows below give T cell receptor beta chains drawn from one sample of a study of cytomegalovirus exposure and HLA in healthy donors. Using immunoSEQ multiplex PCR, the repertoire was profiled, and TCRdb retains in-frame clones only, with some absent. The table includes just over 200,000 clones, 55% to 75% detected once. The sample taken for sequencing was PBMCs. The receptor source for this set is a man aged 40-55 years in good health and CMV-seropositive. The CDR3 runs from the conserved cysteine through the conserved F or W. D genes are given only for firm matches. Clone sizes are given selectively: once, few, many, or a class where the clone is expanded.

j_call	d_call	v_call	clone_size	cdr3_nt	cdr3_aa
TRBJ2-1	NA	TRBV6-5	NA	TGTGCCAGCAGTCACCTCCCGGAGGTTAATGAGCAGTTCTTC	CASSHLPEVNEQFF
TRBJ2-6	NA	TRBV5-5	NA	TGTGCCAGCAGCGCCCCCGCAGGGGCCCCTGGGGCCAACGTCCTGACTTTC	CASSAPAGAPGANVLTF
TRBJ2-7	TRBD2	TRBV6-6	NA	TGTGCCAGCAGGAGGGAGGGGTCGGTATCCTACGAGCAGTACTTC	CASRREGSVSYEQYF
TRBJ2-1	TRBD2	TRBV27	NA	TGTGCCAGTCGGGGGGGGGTTGAGCAGTTCTTC	CASRGGVEQFF
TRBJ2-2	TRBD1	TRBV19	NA	TGTGCCAGTAGTATAGTACAGGGGTCCGGGGAGCTGTTTTTT	CASSIVQGSGELFF
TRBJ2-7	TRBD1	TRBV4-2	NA	TGTGCCAGCAGCCAAGATCATGGGACAGCGCTCTCCTACGAGCAGTACTTC	CASSQDHGTALSYEQYF
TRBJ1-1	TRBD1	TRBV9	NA	TGTGCCAGCAGCCCCCGGGACAGGGGGCAAGTAACTTTCTTT	CASSPRDRGQVTFF
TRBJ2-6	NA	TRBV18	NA	TGTGCCAGCTCACCACTCGGACAGCTCTCTGGGGCCAACGTCCTGACTTTC	CASSPLGQLSGANVLTF
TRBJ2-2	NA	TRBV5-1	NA	TGCGCCAGCAGCTTGGTAGGGGGGGCTCAGAACACCGGGGAGCTGTTTTTT	CASSLVGGAQNTGELFF
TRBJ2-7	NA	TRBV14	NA	TGTGCCAGCAGTCTACCGGGGAGTTTGGCCTACGAGCAGTACTTC	CASSLPGSLAYEQYF
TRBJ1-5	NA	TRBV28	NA	TGTGCCAGCACCAGCAGGGGAGGGATCAATCAGCCCCAGCATTTT	CASTSRGGINQPQHF
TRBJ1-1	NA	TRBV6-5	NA	TGTGCCAGCAGTTACGGAGGGCTTAACACTGAAGCTTTCTTT	CASSYGGLNTEAFF
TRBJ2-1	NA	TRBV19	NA	TGTGCCAGTAGTACGACCCCTGGCGAGGCAACCTACAATGAGCAGTTCTTC	CASSTTPGEATYNEQFF
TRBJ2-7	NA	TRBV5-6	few	TGTGCCAGCAGCTCCCGCAGCTACGAGCAGTACTTC	CASSSRSYEQYF
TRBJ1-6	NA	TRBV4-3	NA	TGCGCCAGCAGCCTACAACAGGGAAACCATTCACCCCTCCACTTT	CASSLQQGNHSPLHF
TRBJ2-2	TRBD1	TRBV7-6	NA	TGTGCCAGCAGCGCCGGGACAGGGAGTTACACCGGGGAGCTGTTTTTT	CASSAGTGSYTGELFF
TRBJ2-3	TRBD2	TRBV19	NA	TGTGCCAGTAGTCCCGGGACTAGCTCTACGCAGTATTTT	CASSPGTSSTQYF
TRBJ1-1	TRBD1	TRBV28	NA	TGTGCCAGCAGCCGGGACAGGGAGGACGGGGAAGCTTTCTTT	CASSRDREDGEAFF
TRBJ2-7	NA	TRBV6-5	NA	TGTGCCAGCAGTTACTCAGGGAGCTCCTACGAGCAGTACTTC	CASSYSGSSYEQYF
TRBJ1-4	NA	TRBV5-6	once	TGTGCCAGCAGCTTGGGACAGACCAAAACTAATGAAAAACTGTTTTTT	CASSLGQTKTNEKLFF
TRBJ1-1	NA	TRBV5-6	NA	TGTGCCAGCAGCCCTAAACCCGATATCGTCACTGAAGCTTTCTTT	CASSPKPDIVTEAFF
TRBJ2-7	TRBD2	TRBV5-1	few	TGCGCCAGCAGCTTAGGGACTAGCCGTCGCGAGCAGTACTTC	CASSLGTSRREQYF
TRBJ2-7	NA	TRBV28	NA	TGTGCCAGCAGTTTCGGGGGTGGGGGGGACAGGCTGGGGGACGAGCAGTACTTC	CASSFGGGGDRLGDEQYF
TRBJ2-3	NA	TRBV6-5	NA	TGTGCCAGCAGCTACGGGGCCCCTAGCACAGATACGCAGTATTTT	CASSYGAPSTDTQYF
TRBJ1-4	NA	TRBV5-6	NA	TGTGCCAGCAGCTTATTAACAGGGAAAACTAATGAAAAACTGTTTTTT	CASSLLTGKTNEKLFF
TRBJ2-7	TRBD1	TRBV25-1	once	TGTGCCAGCAGAGGGACAGGCTCCTACGAGCAGTACTTC	CASRGTGSYEQYF
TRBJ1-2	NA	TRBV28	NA	TGTGCCAGCAGCCCTGACAGTAGGGGCTACACCTTC	CASSPDSRGYTF
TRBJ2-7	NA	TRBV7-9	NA	TGTGCCAGCAGCTTAGCGAGCGGAATCGGGGAGCAGTACTTC	CASSLASGIGEQYF
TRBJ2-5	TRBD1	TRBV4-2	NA	TGTGCCAGCAGCAAATCCAGGGGGATCACAGAGACCCAGTACTTC	CASSKSRGITETQYF
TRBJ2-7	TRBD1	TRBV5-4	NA	TGTGCCAGCAGCGGCAAGACAGGGGCCCGATACAACGAGCAGTACTTC	CASSGKTGARYNEQYF
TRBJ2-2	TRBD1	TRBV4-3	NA	TGCGCCAGCAGCCCGGCAGGGACAGGGGGCCGAGGGGGGTTCGGGCTGTCTTTT	CASSPAGTGGRGGFGLSF
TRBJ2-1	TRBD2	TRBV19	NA	TGTGCCAGTAGTGGGACTAGATTCGGTGAGCAGTTCTTC	CASSGTRFGEQFF
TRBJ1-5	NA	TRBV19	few	TGTGCCAGTAGTATACACCCGGACATTAATAGCAATCAGCCCCAGCATTTT	CASSIHPDINSNQPQHF
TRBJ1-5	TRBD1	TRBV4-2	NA	TGTGCCAGCAGCCTAGGAAACAGGGGGCGAGGCAATCAGCCCCAGCATTTT	CASSLGNRGRGNQPQHF
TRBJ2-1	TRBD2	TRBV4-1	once	TGCGCCAGCAGCCAAGGGACTAGCGGGCGTCAGTTCTTC	CASSQGTSGRQFF
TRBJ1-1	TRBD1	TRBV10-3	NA	TGTGCCATCAGTGAGACAGGGGTGGGATACACTGAAGCTTTCTTT	CAISETGVGYTEAFF
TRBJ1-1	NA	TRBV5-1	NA	TGCGCCAGCAGCTTGGGAGGGACTAGTCGGGGGTACACTGAAGCTTTCTTT	CASSLGGTSRGYTEAFF
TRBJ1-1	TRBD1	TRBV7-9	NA	TGTGCCAGCAGACCCTTCCGGGACAGGGGTTACACTGAAGCTTTCTTT	CASRPFRDRGYTEAFF
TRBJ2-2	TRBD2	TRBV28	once	TGTGCCAGCAGTTCTCTGACTAGCGGGGGGGCGGGAGGAGACACCGGGGAGCTGTTTTTT	CASSSLTSGGAGGDTGELFF
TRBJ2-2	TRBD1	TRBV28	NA	TGTGCCAGCAGTCCCACAGGGGGCGGCGGCACCGGGGAGCTGTTTTTT	CASSPTGGGGTGELFF
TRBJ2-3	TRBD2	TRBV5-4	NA	TGTGCCAGCACCTCCAGCGGGGCTTCCGCAGATACGCAGTATTTT	CASTSSGASADTQYF